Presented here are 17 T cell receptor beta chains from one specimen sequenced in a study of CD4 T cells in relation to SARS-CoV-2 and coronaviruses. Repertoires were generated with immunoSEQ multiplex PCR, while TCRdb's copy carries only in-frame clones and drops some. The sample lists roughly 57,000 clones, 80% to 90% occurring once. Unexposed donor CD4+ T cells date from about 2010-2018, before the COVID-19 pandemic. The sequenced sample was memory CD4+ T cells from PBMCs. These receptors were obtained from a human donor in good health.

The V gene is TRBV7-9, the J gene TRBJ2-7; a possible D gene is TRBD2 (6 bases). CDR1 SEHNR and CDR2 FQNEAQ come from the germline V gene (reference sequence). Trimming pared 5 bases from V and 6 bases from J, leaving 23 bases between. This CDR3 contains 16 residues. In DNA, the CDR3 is TGTGCCAGCAGCCCTAGGGTCGGGGGAGTCGTAGCCGAGCAGTACTTC. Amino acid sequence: CASSPRVGGVVAEQYF.

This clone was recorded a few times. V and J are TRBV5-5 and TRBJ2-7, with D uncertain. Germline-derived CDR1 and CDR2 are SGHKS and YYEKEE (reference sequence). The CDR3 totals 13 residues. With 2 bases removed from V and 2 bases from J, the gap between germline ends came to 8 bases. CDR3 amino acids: CASSLDTAYEQYF. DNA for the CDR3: TGTGCCAGCAGCTTAGACACGGCCTACGAGCAGTACTTC.

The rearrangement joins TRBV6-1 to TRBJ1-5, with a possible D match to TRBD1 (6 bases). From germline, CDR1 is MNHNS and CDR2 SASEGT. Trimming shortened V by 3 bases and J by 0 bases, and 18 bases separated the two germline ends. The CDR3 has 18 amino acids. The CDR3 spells CASSDYRGRAVSNQPQHF. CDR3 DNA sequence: TGTGCCAGCAGTGATTATCGGGGGCGTGCGGTTAGCAATCAGCCCCAGCATTTT.

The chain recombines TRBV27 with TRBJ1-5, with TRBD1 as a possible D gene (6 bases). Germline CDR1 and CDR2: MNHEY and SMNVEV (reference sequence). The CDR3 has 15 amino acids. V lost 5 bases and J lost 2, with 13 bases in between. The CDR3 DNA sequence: TGTGCCAGCAGTCCAACCTCAGGGGGCAATCAGCCCCAGCATTTT. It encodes CASSPTSGGNQPQHF.

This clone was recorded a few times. The CDR3 loop reads CASSELGHISYEQYF. The DNA of the CDR3 is TGCGCCAGCAGTGAGCTCGGACACATCTCCTACGAGCAGTACTTC. This rearrangement joins TRBV10-2 to TRBJ2-7; a possible D gene is TRBD1 (5 bases). Germline V gene lookup returns CDR1 WSHSY and CDR2 SAAADI. The CDR3 has 15 amino acids. Trimming cost V 2 bases and J 0 bases, with 11 bases left between them.

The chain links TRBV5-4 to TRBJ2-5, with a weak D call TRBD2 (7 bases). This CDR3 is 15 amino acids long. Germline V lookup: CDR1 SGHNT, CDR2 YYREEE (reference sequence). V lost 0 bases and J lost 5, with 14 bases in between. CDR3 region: CASSLAGGARETQYF. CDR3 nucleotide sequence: TGTGCCAGCAGCTTGGCGGGGGGCGCACGGGAGACCCAGTACTTC.

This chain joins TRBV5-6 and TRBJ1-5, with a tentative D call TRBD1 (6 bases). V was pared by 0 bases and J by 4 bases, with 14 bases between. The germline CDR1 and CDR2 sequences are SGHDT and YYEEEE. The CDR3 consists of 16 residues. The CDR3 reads CASSLASGGANQPQHF. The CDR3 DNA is TGTGCCAGCAGCTTGGCCTCGGGGGGGGCGAATCAGCCCCAGCATTTT.

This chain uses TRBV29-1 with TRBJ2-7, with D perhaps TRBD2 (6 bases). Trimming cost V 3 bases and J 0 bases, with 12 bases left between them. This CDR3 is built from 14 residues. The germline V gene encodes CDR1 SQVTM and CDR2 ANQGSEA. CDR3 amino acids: CSVDLGLNSYEQYF. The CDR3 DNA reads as TGCAGCGTTGATTTGGGACTGAACTCCTACGAGCAGTACTTC.

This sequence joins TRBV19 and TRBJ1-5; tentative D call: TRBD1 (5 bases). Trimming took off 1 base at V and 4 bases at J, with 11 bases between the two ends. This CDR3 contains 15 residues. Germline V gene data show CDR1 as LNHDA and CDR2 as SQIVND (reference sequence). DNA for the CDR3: TGTGCCAGTAGTATAGTGTCAGGGCCTAATCAGCCCCAGCATTTT. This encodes CASSIVSGPNQPQHF.

CDR3 coding DNA: TGTGCCAGCACCCCGGCAGGCGAGGGTAGGAGCTACACCTTC. This sequence encodes CASTPAGEGRSYTF. The chain links TRBV27 to TRBJ1-2; no clear D gene. Germline lookup yields CDR1 MNHEY and CDR2 SMNVEV (reference sequence). This CDR3 contains 14 residues. V was shortened by 7 bases and J by 9 bases, with 21 bases between the two germline ends.

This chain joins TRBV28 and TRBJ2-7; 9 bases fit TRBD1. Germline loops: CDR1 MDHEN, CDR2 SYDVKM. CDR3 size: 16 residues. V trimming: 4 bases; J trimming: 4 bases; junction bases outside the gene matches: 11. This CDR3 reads CASSSIDGTGSYEQYF. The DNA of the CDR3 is TGTGCCAGCAGTTCGATCGATGGGACAGGGTCGTACGAGCAGTACTTC.

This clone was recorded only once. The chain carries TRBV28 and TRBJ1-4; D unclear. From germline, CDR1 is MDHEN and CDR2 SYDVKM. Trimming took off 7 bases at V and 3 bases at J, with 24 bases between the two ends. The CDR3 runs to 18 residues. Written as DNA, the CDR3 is TGTGCCAGCATCACGCAACGGGTCAGCAACCTTGCTAATGAAAAACTGTTTTTT. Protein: CASITQRVSNLANEKLFF.

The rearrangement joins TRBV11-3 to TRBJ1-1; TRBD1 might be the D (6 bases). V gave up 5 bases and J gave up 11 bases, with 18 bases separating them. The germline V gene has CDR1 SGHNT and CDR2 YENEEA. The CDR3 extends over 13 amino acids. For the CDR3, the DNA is TGTGCCAGCAGCCCTAGGGGGACCAGCGTGGCTTTCTTT. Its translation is CASSPRGTSVAFF.

The CDR3: CASSYPTPETQYF. The CDR3 nucleotides are TGTGCCAGCAGTTACCCGACCCCTGAGACCCAGTACTTC. The chain has TRBV6-5 and TRBJ2-5; D remains ambiguous. Deletions cut 2 bases from V and 5 bases from J, with 9 bases between. The CDR3 contains 13 residues. From germline, CDR1 is MNHEY and CDR2 SVGAGI.

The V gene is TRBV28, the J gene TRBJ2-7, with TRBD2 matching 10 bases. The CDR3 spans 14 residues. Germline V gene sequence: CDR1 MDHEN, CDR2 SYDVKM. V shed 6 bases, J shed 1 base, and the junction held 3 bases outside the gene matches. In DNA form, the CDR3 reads TGTGCCAGCAGCTCACTAGCGGGGTCCTACGAGCAGTACTTC. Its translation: CASSSLAGSYEQYF.

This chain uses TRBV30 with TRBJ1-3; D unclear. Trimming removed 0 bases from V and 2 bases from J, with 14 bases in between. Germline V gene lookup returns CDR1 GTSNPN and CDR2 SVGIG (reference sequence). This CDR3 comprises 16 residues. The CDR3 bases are TGTGCCTGGAGTGTAAAGCGTGCGCGTGCTGGAAACACCATATATTTT. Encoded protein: CAWSVKRARAGNTIYF.

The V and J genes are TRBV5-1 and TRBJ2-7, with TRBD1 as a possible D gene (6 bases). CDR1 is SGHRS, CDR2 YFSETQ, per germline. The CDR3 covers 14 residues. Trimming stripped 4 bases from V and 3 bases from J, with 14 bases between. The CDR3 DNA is TGCGCCAGCAGCGAGTCAAGGGGGAACTACGAGCAGTACTTC. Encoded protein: CASSESRGNYEQYF.